A single sample gave rise to the 32 T cell receptor beta chains below, sequenced in a study of early T cells in non-severe SARS-CoV-2 infection. TCRdb called the 5' RACE reads again in MiXCR, with one record for every CDR3 protein. The table lists tens of thousands of distinct CDR3 sequences, around 5% of them singletons. Source material: whole blood. Receptors originate from an adult who was a healthcare worker with PCR-confirmed SARS-CoV-2 infection or an uninfected control (not recorded which).

This clonotype was observed a single time. The chain joins TRBV5-5 to TRBJ2-4, with D uncertain. The CDR3 contains 14 residues. Germline-derived CDR1 and CDR2 are SGHKS and YYEKEE (reference sequence). Between the trimmed V and J ends, which lost 0 bases and 9 bases, there was a span of 13 bases. CDR3 coding DNA: TGTGCCAGCAGCTTGGATATGGGCCTGACCATTCAGTACTTC. Translation: CASSLDMGLTIQYF.

In this sample, this clonotype turned up many times. The J gene is TRBJ2-1, the V gene TRBV2; 9 bases are a match to TRBD1. CDR1 is SNHLY, CDR2 FYNNEI, per germline. The CDR3 is 13 residues long. After removal of 6 bases from V and 5 bases from J, the junction contained 2 bases not matched to a gene. CDR3: CASRQGANNEQFF. CDR3 bases: TGTGCCAGCAGACAGGGGGCCAACAATGAGCAGTTCTTC.

This clonotype was detected ten times or more. The V gene is TRBV7-2, the J gene TRBJ2-3; 13 bases are shared with TRBD2. Germline V gene sequence: CDR1 SGHTA, CDR2 FQGNSA. Unmatched junction bases numbered 6, after V lost 5 bases and J lost 4 bases. The CDR3 is made up of 16 amino acids. In DNA, the CDR3 is TGTGCCAGCAGCGGGACTAGCGGGATGGTCGCAGATACGCAGTATTTT. It codes for CASSGTSGMVADTQYF.

This clonotype was seen at least ten times. The V and J genes are TRBV20-1 and TRBJ1-2; no clear D. Trimming pared 4 bases from V and 5 bases from J, leaving 8 bases between. The CDR3 extends over 11 amino acids. The germline V gene encodes CDR1 DFQATT and CDR2 SNEGSKA (reference sequence). The CDR3 sequence: CSANDGYGYTF. CDR3 sequence (DNA): TGCAGTGCTAATGACGGGTATGGCTACACCTTC.

This clonotype was recorded many times. V usage is TRBV7-2 and J usage is TRBJ2-1, with 7 bases lining up with TRBD2. The CDR3 sequence is 15 residues long. Germline trimming cut 7 bases from V and 6 bases from J; bases unmatched to any gene: 12. Germline assignment: CDR1 SGHTA and CDR2 FQGNSA. CDR3 amino acids: CASTRRGGSRNEQFF. The CDR3 DNA follows: TGTGCCAGCACCCGTAGGGGCGGGAGTCGCAATGAGCAGTTCTTC.

This clonotype was seen many times. The rearrangement links TRBV18 to TRBJ2-7; no clear D. This CDR3 contains 15 residues. Per the germline V gene, CDR1 is KGHSH and CDR2 is LQKENI. V shed 1 base and J shed 2 bases, with 12 bases lying between them. The CDR3 DNA sequence: TGTGCCAGCTCACCACTGATGGAAGGGACCTACGAGCAGTACTTC. It translates to CASSPLMEGTYEQYF.

With regard to this clonotype: Germline is not matched at one junction end, which may reflect a read error. This chain joins TRBV7-8 and TRBJ2-3; TRBD2 is a possible D gene (6 bases). The CDR3 sequence is 15 residues long. Germline values: CDR1 SGHVS, CDR2 FQNEAQ. In nucleotides, the CDR3 is TGTGCCAGCAGCCCCTCGCGGGAAACGACAGATACGCATTATTTT. Amino acids: CASSPSRETTDTHYF. Together with reference TRBV7-8 and TRBJ2-3, the CDR3 gives the full variable domain: GAGVSQSPRYKVAKRGQDVALRCDPISGHVSLFWYQQALGQGPEFLTYFQNEAQLDKSGLPSDRFFAERPEGSVSTLKIQRTQQEDSAVYLCASSPSRETTDTHYFGPGTRLTVL.

This clonotype was counted at least ten times. The gene calls are TRBV5-5 and TRBJ1-4, with a possible D match to TRBD1 (6 bases). V lost 4 bases and J lost 6, with 19 bases in between. This CDR3 is built from 16 residues. From germline, CDR1 is SGHKS and CDR2 YYEKEE (reference sequence). CDR3 sequence: CASSPYRVLGDEKLFF. The CDR3 DNA follows: TGTGCCAGCAGCCCGTACAGGGTATTGGGTGATGAAAAACTGTTTTTT.

This clonotype came up many times. The V gene is TRBV28, the J gene TRBJ2-7; TRBD1 matches at 9 bases. The CDR3 has 13 amino acids. Germline-derived CDR1 and CDR2 are MDHEN and SYDVKM. Trimming removed 8 bases from V and 0 bases from J; junction bases left unmatched: 2. CDR3 in DNA: TGTGCCAGCCGGACAGGGGTCTCCTACGAGCAGTACTTC. Translated, it gives CASRTGVSYEQYF.

As for this clonotype: A single base separates this from a much larger clone, so it may be a read error. This chain connects TRBV27 to TRBJ2-3, with 8 bases aligning to TRBD2. Per the germline V gene, CDR1 is MNHEY and CDR2 is SMNVEV (reference sequence). The CDR3 is made up of 16 amino acids. The CDR3 loop reads CAGSLSGGLGADTQYF. The DNA for the CDR3 is TGTGCCGGCAGTTTATCGGGGGGACTAGGGGCAGATACGCAGTATTTT.

This clonotype appeared a few times. V is TRBV6-5 and J is TRBJ1-1; a possible D gene is TRBD1 (5 bases). This CDR3 has 13 amino acids. V lost 6 bases, J lost 5 bases, and 13 bases lay in between. Germline assignment: CDR1 MNHEY and CDR2 SVGAGI. The CDR3 nucleotides are TGTGCCAGCAGGATGGACACCTCAACTGAAGCTTTCTTT. It codes for CASRMDTSTEAFF.

A few counts support this clonotype. CDR3 DNA: TGCGCCAGCAGCTTGGAACAGGGCGATCAGCCCCAGCATTTT. It yields the protein CASSLEQGDQPQHF. This sequence joins TRBV5-1 and TRBJ1-5; D might be TRBD1 (6 bases). V lost 0 bases and J 5 bases, leaving 9 bases between the germline ends. Germline V CDR1 and CDR2: SGHRS, YFSETQ. This CDR3 has 14 amino acids.

Ten or more counts support this clonotype. The chain recombines TRBV12-3 or TRBV12-4 with TRBJ1-5; 7 bases agree with TRBD1. V trimming: 3 bases; J trimming: 6 bases; junction bases outside the gene matches: 8. The CDR3 runs 15 residues. This CDR3 reads CASSFNSGGSQPQHF. CDR3 DNA sequence: TGTGCCAGCAGTTTTAACTCAGGGGGGAGTCAGCCCCAGCATTTT.

This clonotype was detected ten times or more. The rearrangement joins TRBV20-1 to TRBJ2-7; D remains ambiguous. Trimming cost V 1 base and J 5 bases, with 6 bases left between them. Germline CDR1 DFQATT, CDR2 SNEGSKA (reference sequence). The CDR3 spans 11 residues. Here the CDR3 reads CSARGYHEQYF. The CDR3 region has the DNA TGCAGTGCTAGAGGGTACCACGAGCAGTACTTC.

This clonotype appeared many times. V and J are TRBV28 and TRBJ2-1; weak D call: TRBD1 (5 bases). CDR3 length equals 15 residues. V was clipped by 6 bases and J by 4 bases, with 16 bases between them. Germline V gene data show CDR1 as MDHEN and CDR2 as SYDVKM. CDR3: CASSPVGVGYNEQFF. The CDR3, as DNA: TGTGCCAGCAGCCCTGTAGGGGTAGGATACAATGAGCAGTTCTTC.

V and J are TRBV29-1 and TRBJ2-5, with D possibly TRBD2 on 6 matching bases. Trimming pared 3 bases from V and 2 bases from J, leaving 13 bases between. Germline CDR1 reads SQVTM; CDR2 reads ANQGSEA. CDR3 length: 14 residues. The CDR3 bases are TGCAGCGTTGACGGCTCGAGCGGGCAAGAGACCCAGTACTTC. Translation gives CSVDGSSGQETQYF.

The table lists this clonotype with many counts. The V and J genes are TRBV11-2 and TRBJ1-2, with D perhaps matching TRBD1 (5 bases). The CDR3 extends over 13 amino acids. Trimming took 6 bases from V and 4 from J, leaving 12 bases between them. CDR1 and CDR2 (germline): SGHAT, FQNNGV. The CDR3 sequence is CASRGTASYGYTF. As DNA, the CDR3 is TGTGCCAGCAGGGGGACGGCCTCCTATGGCTACACCTTC.

This clonotype occurred many times. The chain couples TRBV7-9 to TRBJ1-2; D is ambiguous. V lost 1 base, J lost 6 bases, and 9 bases lay in between. The CDR3 is made up of 13 amino acids. From germline, CDR1 is SEHNR and CDR2 FQNEAQ (reference sequence). The CDR3 bases are TGTGCCAGCAGCTTAGGACGGCTGGATGGCTACACCTTC. Amino acids: CASSLGRLDGYTF.

This clonotype was counted at least ten times. The CDR3 region has the DNA TGTGCCACCAGCAGTTACGGGAGCTCGAATGAGCAGTTCTTC. Its protein is CATSSYGSSNEQFF. The rearrangement joins TRBV15 to TRBJ2-1, with D possibly TRBD2 on 6 matching bases. Per the germline V gene, CDR1 is LNHNV and CDR2 is YYDKDF (reference sequence). The CDR3 covers 14 residues. Trimming took off 3 bases at V and 7 bases at J, with 13 bases between the two ends. The full variable domain, completed using reference TRBV15 and TRBJ2-1, is DAMVIQNPRYQVTQFGKPVTLSCSQTLNHNVMYWYQQKSSQAPKLLFHYYDKDFNNEADTPDNFQSRRPNTSFCFLDIRSPGLGDTAMYLCATSSYGSSNEQFFGPGTRLTVL.

This clonotype was seen at least ten times. Here the CDR3 reads CSATTSGRAGDTQYF. The CDR3 region has the DNA TGCAGTGCTACGACTAGCGGGAGGGCCGGAGATACGCAGTATTTT. This chain uses TRBV20-1 with TRBJ2-3; 14 positions agree with TRBD2. Looked up from germline, CDR1 is DFQATT and CDR2 is SNEGSKA (reference sequence). This CDR3 contains 15 residues. J was trimmed by 5 bases and V by 4 bases; bases with no gene match: 5.

This clonotype was counted ten times or more. V usage is TRBV6-5 and J usage is TRBJ2-1; 8 nucleotides align to TRBD1. V was clipped by 6 bases and J by 0 bases; unmatched bases: 10. This CDR3 is built from 17 residues. The germline V gene encodes CDR1 MNHEY and CDR2 SVGAGI. This CDR3 reads CASRHKQGGRSYNEQFF. The DNA for the CDR3 is TGTGCCAGCAGACATAAACAGGGGGGACGCTCCTACAATGAGCAGTTCTTC.

This chain connects TRBV6-2 or TRBV6-3 to TRBJ2-4; maybe TRBD2 (7 bases). There are 21 residues in the CDR3. Trimming removed 5 bases at V and 1 base at J, with 30 bases between. In germline, CDR1 is MNHEY, CDR2 SVGEGT. CDR3 sequence (DNA): TGTGCCAGCAGTCTCTTTCAGTTGGGCAGGGGAGGGGTCCTTGCCAAAAACATTCAGTACTTC. Protein product: CASSLFQLGRGGVLAKNIQYF.

This clonotype has a count of ten or more. The rearrangement joins TRBV7-9 to TRBJ2-3; D possibly corresponds to TRBD2 (5 bases). CDR1 and CDR2 (germline): SEHNR, FQNEAQ (reference sequence). With 6 bases removed from V and 0 bases from J, the gap between germline ends came to 10 bases. The CDR3 length is 14 residues. Here the CDR3 DNA reads TGTGCCAGCAGTTGGAGGTCTAGCACAGATACGCAGTATTTT. As protein: CASSWRSSTDTQYF.

This clonotype occurred many times. The V and J genes are TRBV12-3 or TRBV12-4 and TRBJ2-1; D remains ambiguous. The CDR3 has 14 amino acids. With 3 bases removed from V and 1 base from J, the gap between germline ends came to 7 bases. For the CDR3, the DNA is TGTGCCAGCAGTTTCGGAGAATCCTACAATGAGCAGTTCTTC. Translation gives CASSFGESYNEQFF.

This clonotype has a count of ten or more. The chain joins TRBV7-9 to TRBJ1-4; 9 bases are a match to TRBD1. Germline trimming cut 7 bases from V and 5 bases from J; bases unmatched to any gene: 14. The CDR3 covers 17 residues. Germline assignment: CDR1 SEHNR and CDR2 FQNEAQ (reference sequence). The CDR3 DNA sequence: TGTGCCAGCACGATCTGGGACAGGGTTGGTCGAAATGAAAAACTGTTTTTT. Its protein product is CASTIWDRVGRNEKLFF.

Many counts were recorded for this clonotype. The genes are TRBV27 and TRBJ1-5, with D perhaps TRBD1 (6 bases). The CDR3 consists of 15 residues. In germline, CDR1 is MNHEY, CDR2 SMNVEV (reference sequence). Trimming removed 2 bases at V and 0 bases at J, with 8 bases between. The CDR3 sequence is CASSLQGFSNQPQHF. The CDR3 nucleotides read TGTGCCAGCAGTTTACAGGGGTTTAGCAATCAGCCCCAGCATTTT.

This clonotype was recorded many times. V usage is TRBV7-2 and J usage is TRBJ2-5; weak D call: TRBD1 (6 bases). Trimming removed 5 bases at V and 2 bases at J, with 12 bases between. The length of the CDR3 is 14 residues. Germline CDR1 and CDR2: SGHTA and FQGNSA. As DNA, the CDR3 is TGTGCCAGCAGCCTAACAGGGCGTCAAGAGACCCAGTACTTC. As protein: CASSLTGRQETQYF.

Many counts were recorded for this clonotype. The chain carries TRBV12-2 and TRBJ1-1; the D call in the table, TRBD1, was not verified against the DNA. TRBV12-2 is flagged as a pseudogene. The CDR3 runs 16 residues. The chain's CDR3 is CASQGTGGDKNTEAFF. The CDR3, as DNA: TGTGCAAGTCAGGGGACAGGGGGCGATAAGAACACTGAAGCTTTCTTT.

This clonotype appeared many times. The chain carries TRBV28 and TRBJ1-2, with 7 bases identical to TRBD1. Trimming cost V 8 bases and J 8 bases; bases outside gene matches: 14. The CDR3 loop spans 14 amino acids. Germline CDR1 and CDR2: MDHEN and SYDVKM. The CDR3 loop reads CASSLGQPVRGYTF. The CDR3 coding sequence is TGTGCCAGCTCACTGGGACAGCCCGTTCGGGGCTACACCTTC.

This clonotype is termed medium-sized. This chain uses TRBV4-1 with TRBJ2-1; TRBD2 aligns across 13 bases. CDR1 is MGHRA and CDR2 is YSYEKL in the germline V gene. This CDR3 is 22 amino acids long. J was trimmed by 0 bases and V by 0 bases; bases with no gene match: 14. CDR3 loop: CASSQDPSGLAGVQSSYNEQFF. The CDR3 DNA reads as TGCGCCAGCAGCCAAGATCCCTCTGGACTAGCGGGAGTTCAGAGCTCCTACAATGAGCAGTTCTTC.

This clonotype was detected only a few times. V is TRBV20-1 and J is TRBJ2-7; 9 bases align to TRBD2. Trimming cost V 5 bases and J 2 bases; bases outside gene matches: 7. This CDR3 contains 14 residues. Looked up from germline, CDR1 is DFQATT and CDR2 is SNEGSKA (reference sequence). In nucleotides, the CDR3 is TGCAGTGCTGTTCACGGACTAGCGACCTACGAGCAGTACTTC. Amino acid sequence: CSAVHGLATYEQYF.

There are many counts of this clonotype. The chain carries TRBV20-1 and TRBJ1-1, with D perhaps matching TRBD1 (5 bases). Trimming left V 3 bases short and J 0 bases short, with 11 bases between. The CDR3 consists of 14 residues. Germline values: CDR1 DFQATT, CDR2 SNEGSKA (reference sequence). CDR3 in DNA: TGCAGTGCTAGGGACGGGGGTATGAACACTGAAGCTTTCTTT. Its translation: CSARDGGMNTEAFF.